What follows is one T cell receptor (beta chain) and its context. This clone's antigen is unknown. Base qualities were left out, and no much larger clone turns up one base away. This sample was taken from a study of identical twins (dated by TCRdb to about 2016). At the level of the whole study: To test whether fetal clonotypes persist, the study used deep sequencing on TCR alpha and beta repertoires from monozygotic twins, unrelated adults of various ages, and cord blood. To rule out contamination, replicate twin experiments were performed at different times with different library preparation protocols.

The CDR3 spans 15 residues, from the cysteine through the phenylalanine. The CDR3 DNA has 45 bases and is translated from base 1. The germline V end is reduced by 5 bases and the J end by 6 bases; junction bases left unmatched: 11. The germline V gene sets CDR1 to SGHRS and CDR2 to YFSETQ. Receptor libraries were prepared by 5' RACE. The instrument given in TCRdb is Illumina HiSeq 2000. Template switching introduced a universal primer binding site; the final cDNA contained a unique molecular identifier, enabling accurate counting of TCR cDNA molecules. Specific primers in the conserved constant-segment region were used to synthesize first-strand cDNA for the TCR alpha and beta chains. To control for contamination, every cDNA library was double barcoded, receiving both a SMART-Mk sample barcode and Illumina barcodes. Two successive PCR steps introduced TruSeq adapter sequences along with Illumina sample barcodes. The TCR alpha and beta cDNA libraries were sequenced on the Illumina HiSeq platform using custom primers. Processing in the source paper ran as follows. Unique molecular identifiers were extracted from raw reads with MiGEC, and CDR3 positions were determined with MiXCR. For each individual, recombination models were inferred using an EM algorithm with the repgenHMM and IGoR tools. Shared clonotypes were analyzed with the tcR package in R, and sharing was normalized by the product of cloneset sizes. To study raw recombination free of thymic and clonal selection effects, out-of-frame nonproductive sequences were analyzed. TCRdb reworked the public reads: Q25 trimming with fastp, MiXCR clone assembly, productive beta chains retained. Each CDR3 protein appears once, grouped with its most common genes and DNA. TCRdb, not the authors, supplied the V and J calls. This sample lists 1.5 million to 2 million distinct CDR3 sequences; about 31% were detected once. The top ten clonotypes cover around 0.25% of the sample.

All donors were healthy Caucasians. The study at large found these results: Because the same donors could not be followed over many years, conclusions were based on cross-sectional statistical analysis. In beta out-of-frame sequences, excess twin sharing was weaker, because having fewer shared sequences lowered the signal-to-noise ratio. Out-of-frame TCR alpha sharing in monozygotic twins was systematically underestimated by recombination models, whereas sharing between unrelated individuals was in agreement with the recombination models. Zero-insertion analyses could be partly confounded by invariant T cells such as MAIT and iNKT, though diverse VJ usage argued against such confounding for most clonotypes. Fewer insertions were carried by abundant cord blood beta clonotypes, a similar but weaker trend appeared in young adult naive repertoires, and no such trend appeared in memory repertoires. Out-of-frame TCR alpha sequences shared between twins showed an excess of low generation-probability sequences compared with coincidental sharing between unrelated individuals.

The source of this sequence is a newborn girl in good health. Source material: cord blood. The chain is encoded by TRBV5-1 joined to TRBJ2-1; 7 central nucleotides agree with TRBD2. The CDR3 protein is CASSPGGPPGNEQFF. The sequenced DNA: TGCGCCAGCAGTCCGGGAGGTCCCCCCGGCAATGAGCAGTTCTTC.